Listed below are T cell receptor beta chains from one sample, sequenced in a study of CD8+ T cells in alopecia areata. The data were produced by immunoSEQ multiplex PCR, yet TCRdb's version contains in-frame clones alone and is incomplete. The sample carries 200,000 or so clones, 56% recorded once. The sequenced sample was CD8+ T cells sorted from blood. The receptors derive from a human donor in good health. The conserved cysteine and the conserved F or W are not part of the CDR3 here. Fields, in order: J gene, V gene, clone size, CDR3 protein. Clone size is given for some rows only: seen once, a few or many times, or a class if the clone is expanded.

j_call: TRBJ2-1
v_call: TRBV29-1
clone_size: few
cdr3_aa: SAEGVSGGARLGPF

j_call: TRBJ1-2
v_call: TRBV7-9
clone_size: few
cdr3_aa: ASSLGPPLT

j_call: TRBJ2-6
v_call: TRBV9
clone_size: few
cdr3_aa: ASSATGDGANVLT

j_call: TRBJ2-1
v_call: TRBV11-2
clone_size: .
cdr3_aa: ASSLRQTFGNEQF

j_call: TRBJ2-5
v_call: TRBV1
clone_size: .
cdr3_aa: TSTQGLARPPHPTQY

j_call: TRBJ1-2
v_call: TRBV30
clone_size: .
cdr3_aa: AWGLNGAST

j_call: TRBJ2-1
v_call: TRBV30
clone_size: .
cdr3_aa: AWWSGNEQF

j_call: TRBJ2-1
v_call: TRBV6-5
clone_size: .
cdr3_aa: ASSVGNEQF

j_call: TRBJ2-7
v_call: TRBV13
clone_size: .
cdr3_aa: ASSADREPAEQY

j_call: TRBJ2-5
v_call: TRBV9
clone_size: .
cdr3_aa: ASSRDREETQY

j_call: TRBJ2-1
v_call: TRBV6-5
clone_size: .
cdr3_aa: ASSYGTDSYNEQF

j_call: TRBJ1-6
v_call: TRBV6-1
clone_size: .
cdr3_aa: ASSDNSATNNSPLH

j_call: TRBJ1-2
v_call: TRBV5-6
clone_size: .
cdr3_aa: ASSSGNYGYT

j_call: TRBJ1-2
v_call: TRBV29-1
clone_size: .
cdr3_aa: SVEDSGGGYT

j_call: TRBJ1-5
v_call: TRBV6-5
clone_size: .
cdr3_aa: ASSYSRAGDQPQH

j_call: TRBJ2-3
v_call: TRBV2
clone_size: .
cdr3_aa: ASSEYVSGLSTDTQY

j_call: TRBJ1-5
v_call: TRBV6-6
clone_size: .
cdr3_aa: ASTPDREWSNQPQH

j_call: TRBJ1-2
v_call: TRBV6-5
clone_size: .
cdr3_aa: ASSYWGTGLEDGYT

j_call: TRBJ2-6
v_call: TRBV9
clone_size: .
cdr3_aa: ASGVPVDAGANVLT

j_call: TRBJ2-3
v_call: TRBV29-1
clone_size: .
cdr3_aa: SVRTGTSGTDTQY